This entry lists 32 T cell receptor beta chains sequenced from one sample in a study of blood T cell repertoires in COVID-19. The method was immunoSEQ multiplex PCR; TCRdb's version includes in-frame clones alone and lacks a portion of them. This table holds a few hundred thousand clones, more than 75% found once. The sequencing input was PBMCs or T cells enriched from blood (not recorded which). Receptors were obtained from a woman aged 45-59 years who had recovered from COVID-19.

The rearrangement joins TRBV5-1 to TRBJ1-5, with a possible D match to TRBD1 (6 bases). This CDR3 comprises 14 residues. The germline V gene has CDR1 SGHRS and CDR2 YFSETQ. V was cut by 0 bases and J by 6 bases, with 10 bases left in between. CDR3 DNA sequence: TGCGCCAGCAGCTTGGCAGGGGAGGGTCAGCCCCAGCATTTT. Protein sequence: CASSLAGEGQPQHF.

This clone appeared once. The chain employs TRBV7-9 and TRBJ2-7, with TRBD2 matching 8 bases. Unmatched junction bases numbered 9, after V lost 4 bases and J lost 1 base. CDR1 is SEHNR and CDR2 is FQNEAQ in the germline V gene (reference sequence). The CDR3 covers 16 residues. The CDR3 coding sequence is TGTGCCAGCAGCTCTACCCGGGCTAGCGGGTCCTACGAGCAGTACTTC. Amino acids: CASSSTRASGSYEQYF.

This rearrangement joins TRBV3-1 (or the pseudogene TRBV3-2) to TRBJ2-7, with 8 positions matching TRBD1. This CDR3 region has 16 residues. J lost 3 bases, V lost 5 bases, and 12 bases had no gene match. Germline V CDR1 and CDR2: LGHDT, YNNKEL (reference sequence). The CDR3 loop is CASSKAGQGGGYEQYF. DNA of the CDR3: TGTGCCAGCAGCAAGGCCGGACAGGGAGGAGGCTACGAGCAGTACTTC.

The V gene is TRBV12-3 or TRBV12-4, the J gene TRBJ2-2; D gene unclear. V lost 7 bases and J 6 bases, leaving 9 bases between the germline ends. This CDR3 comprises 12 residues. The DNA for the CDR3 is TGTGCCAGCACCCTCCCCCCCGGGGAGCTGTTTTTT. This translates into CASTLPPGELFF.

CDR3 sequence reads: CASSRGGDSNQPQHF. DNA for the CDR3: TGTGCCAGCAGTCGGGGCGGGGATAGCAATCAGCCCCAGCATTTT. The chain uses TRBV6-5 and TRBJ1-5; the D gene is possibly TRBD1 (5 bases). CDR3 length: 15 residues. V lost 5 bases and J lost 0, with 11 bases in between. Germline CDR1 MNHEY, CDR2 SVGAGI.

This clone turned up a few times. This rearrangement joins TRBV4-2 to TRBJ2-5; a possible D gene is TRBD1 (6 bases). Per germline, CDR1 LGHNA and CDR2 YNFKEQ. The CDR3 covers 15 residues. V was clipped by 0 bases and J by 4 bases, with 12 bases between them. The CDR3 DNA reads TGTGCCAGCAGCCAAGATCCAGGCAGGGGAGAGACCCAGTACTTC. It specifies CASSQDPGRGETQYF.

This chain joins TRBV6-1 and TRBJ1-5, with a weak D call TRBD1 (5 bases). CDR3 length equals 15 residues. V lost 1 base and J 4 bases, leaving 11 bases between the germline ends. The germline V gene has CDR1 MNHNS and CDR2 SASEGT. CDR3 sequence: CASSEGSGVNQPQHF. The DNA of the CDR3 is TGTGCCAGCAGTGAAGGATCGGGGGTGAATCAGCCCCAGCATTTT.

This clone was counted once. The gene calls are TRBV7-9 and TRBJ1-3, with D maybe TRBD1 (5 bases). Germline CDR1 is SEHNR and CDR2 is FQNEAQ (reference sequence). The V gene lost 5 bases and the J gene lost 3 bases, with 11 bases spanning the gap. The CDR3 sequence is 14 residues long. This chain's CDR3 is CASSLDQGGNTIYF. CDR3 DNA sequence: TGTGCCAGCAGCCTCGACCAGGGTGGAAACACCATATATTTT.

This clone showed up just once. This chain joins TRBV27 and TRBJ1-2; D ambiguous. Trimming removed 3 bases from V and 4 bases from J, with 12 bases in between. The CDR3 spans 14 residues. Germline V lookup: CDR1 MNHEY, CDR2 SMNVEV (reference sequence). DNA for the CDR3: TGTGCCAGCAGTTTTTTAACACCCAGCTATGGCTACACCTTC. Protein product: CASSFLTPSYGYTF.

The rearrangement links TRBV2 to TRBJ2-6; no definite D call. Germline lookup yields CDR1 SNHLY and CDR2 FYNNEI. This CDR3 contains 12 residues. V lost 5 bases, J lost 12 bases, and 11 bases lay in between. This chain's CDR3 is CASSLRVPVLTF. The CDR3 DNA reads TGTGCCAGCAGTCTTCGAGTTCCCGTCCTGACTTTC.

This clone was picked up one time. The chain links TRBV19 to TRBJ2-7; TRBD2 matches at 7 bases. V shed 6 bases, J shed 0 bases, and the junction held 11 bases outside the gene matches. The CDR3 sequence is 16 residues long. Germline V gene data show CDR1 as LNHDA and CDR2 as SQIVND (reference sequence). The CDR3 loop reads CASSLSPSGGSYEQYF. The DNA of the CDR3 is TGTGCCAGTAGCCTCTCCCCCTCGGGAGGCTCCTACGAGCAGTACTTC.

V is TRBV5-1 and J is TRBJ1-3; D gene ambiguous. Per the germline V gene, CDR1 is SGHRS and CDR2 is YFSETQ. V lost 4 bases and J 3 bases, leaving 8 bases between the germline ends. The CDR3 extends over 13 amino acids. The CDR3 sequence is CASSAGGGNTIYF. DNA for the CDR3: TGCGCCAGCAGCGCTGGAGGTGGAAACACCATATATTTT.

The J gene is TRBJ1-2, the V gene TRBV9; no clear D. The CDR3 is made up of 13 amino acids. Germline CDR1 and CDR2: SGDLS and YYNGEE. With 0 bases removed from V and 4 bases from J, the gap between germline ends came to 7 bases. The chain's CDR3 is CASSVAFSYGYTF. CDR3 bases: TGTGCCAGCAGCGTAGCTTTTAGCTATGGCTACACCTTC.

The chain is built from TRBV10-3 and TRBJ2-5; 12 bases are a match to TRBD2. V trimming: 11 bases; J trimming: 2 bases; junction bases outside the gene matches: 6. The CDR3 contains 14 residues. The germline V gene encodes CDR1 ENHRY and CDR2 SYGVKD. The CDR3 coding sequence is TGTGCCTCCCGACTAGCGGGGGCTCAAGAGACCCAGTACTTC. It is translated as CASRLAGAQETQYF.

This clone was seen a single time. This chain connects TRBV19 to TRBJ1-4; D remains ambiguous. CDR1 is LNHDA and CDR2 is SQIVND in the germline V gene (reference sequence). The CDR3 is 17 residues long. V was clipped by 3 bases and J by 7 bases, with 21 bases between them. The CDR3 nucleotides read TGTGCCAGTAGTATGAGGCAGCCACCCATTCGGGGTGAAAAACTGTTTTTT. Encoded protein: CASSMRQPPIRGEKLFF.

The chain is built from TRBV7-2 and TRBJ1-2; TRBD1 might be the D (6 bases). CDR1 SGHTA and CDR2 FQGNSA come from the germline V gene. This CDR3 has 13 amino acids. Trimming removed 1 base from V and 4 bases from J, with 7 bases in between. The chain's CDR3 is CASSLGRGYGYTF. The DNA for the CDR3 is TGTGCCAGCAGCTTAGGCAGGGGCTATGGCTACACCTTC.

The CDR3 DNA is TGCGCCAGCAGGGTACAGGGAAATCAGCCCCAGCATTTT. Translating it yields CASRVQGNQPQHF. The V gene is TRBV5-1, the J gene TRBJ1-5; D may be TRBD1 (6 bases). The germline V gene encodes CDR1 SGHRS and CDR2 YFSETQ. V was trimmed by 5 bases and J by 4 bases, leaving 10 bases between them. CDR3 length: 13 residues.

V and J are TRBV3-1 (or the pseudogene TRBV3-2) and TRBJ2-7; 8 positions match TRBD1. With 6 bases clipped from V and 2 bases from J, the junction kept 21 bases outside the gene matches. The CDR3 runs to 19 residues. Germline loops: CDR1 LGHDT, CDR2 YNNKEL (reference sequence). The CDR3 region is CASSHTNSGQARQPYEQYF. The DNA of the CDR3 is TGTGCCAGCAGTCATACAAACTCGGGACAGGCCCGTCAACCCTACGAGCAGTACTTC.

The chain uses TRBV18 and TRBJ1-6; 8 bases are a match to TRBD1. CDR3 length: 15 residues. The V gene end was trimmed by 3 bases and the J gene end by 7 bases; junction bases not matched to a gene: 5. Per the germline V gene, CDR1 is KGHSH and CDR2 is LQKENI. In DNA, the CDR3 is TGTGCCAGCTCACCGGTAACAGGGGGAAATTCACCCCTCCACTTT. Amino acids: CASSPVTGGNSPLHF.

This sequence joins TRBV4-1 and TRBJ1-1, with D possibly matching TRBD1 (6 bases). The germline V gene encodes CDR1 MGHRA and CDR2 YSYEKL. The CDR3 is 12 residues long. Deletions cut 4 bases from V and 12 bases from J, with 15 bases between. CDR3: CASSLRGRGSFF. The CDR3 DNA reads as TGCGCCAGCAGCCTTCGGGGGAGGGGGTCTTTCTTT.

This clone was counted only a few times. The V and J genes are TRBV5-1 and TRBJ1-1, with D possibly being TRBD1 (5 bases). Germline CDR1 SGHRS, CDR2 YFSETQ. CDR3 size: 14 residues. Between the trimmed V and J ends, which lost 4 bases and 1 base, there was a span of 11 bases. The CDR3 DNA is TGCGCCAGCAGCGGGGGACTGACGAACACTGAAGCTTTCTTT. This encodes CASSGGLTNTEAFF.

V is TRBV7-8 and J is TRBJ1-3; the D gene is possibly TRBD1 (5 bases). V dropped 1 base and J dropped 7 bases, with 8 bases sitting between them. Germline V gene sequence: CDR1 SGHVS, CDR2 FQNEAQ. The CDR3 totals 13 residues. CDR3 protein: CASSLGGGNTIYF. The CDR3 region has the DNA TGTGCCAGCAGCTTAGGCGGGGGTAACACCATATATTTT.

This clone has just a few counts. The chain couples TRBV15 to TRBJ2-3, with D possibly matching TRBD1 (5 bases). The CDR3 length is 14 residues. Germline CDR1 LNHNV, CDR2 YYDKDF (reference sequence). Trimming removed 5 bases from V and 6 bases from J, with 15 bases in between. Here the CDR3 reads CATSSRTGLDTQYF. The CDR3 DNA is TGTGCCACCAGCTCCAGAACAGGCTTGGATACGCAGTATTTT. Full variable domain (remainder filled in from reference TRBV15 and TRBJ2-3): DAMVIQNPRYQVTQFGKPVTLSCSQTLNHNVMYWYQQKSSQAPKLLFHYYDKDFNNEADTPDNFQSRRPNTSFCFLDIRSPGLGDTAMYLCATSSRTGLDTQYFGPGTRLTVL.

DNA of the CDR3: TGTGCCGCCACAGGGGGCCGCTCTGAAGCTTTCTTT. Amino acids: CAATGGRSEAFF. The V gene is TRBV19, the J gene TRBJ1-1; TRBD1 agrees at 9 bases. Germline CDR1 and CDR2: LNHDA and SQIVND (reference sequence). After removal of 11 bases from V and 6 bases from J, the junction contained 7 bases not matched to a gene. The CDR3 totals 12 residues.

The gene calls are TRBV7-9 and TRBJ1-3; 7 nucleotides agree with TRBD1. This CDR3 comprises 10 residues. CDR1 SEHNR and CDR2 FQNEAQ come from the germline V gene (reference sequence). The DNA of the CDR3 is TGTGGGACAGGTGGTAGCACCATATATTTT. Translated: CGTGGSTIYF.

The chain employs TRBV2 and TRBJ1-1, with a possible D match to TRBD1 (6 bases). The CDR3 contains 17 residues. The germline gives CDR1 SNHLY, CDR2 FYNNEI. V lost 4 bases, J lost 1 base, and 19 bases lay in between. The CDR3 region is CASSVAGEYGGNTEAFF. The CDR3, as DNA: TGTGCCAGCAGTGTGGCAGGGGAGTACGGTGGGAACACTGAAGCTTTCTTT.

The gene calls are TRBV15 and TRBJ1-5; D gene unclear. The CDR3 extends over 15 amino acids. Germline V gene data show CDR1 as LNHNV and CDR2 as YYDKDF (reference sequence). V shed 7 bases and J shed 1 base, with 14 bases lying between them. As DNA, the CDR3 is TGTGCCACCATGCCGGGCGCGGGGAGCAATCAGCCCCAGCATTTT. It is translated as CATMPGAGSNQPQHF. Looking up the rest from reference TRBV15 and TRBJ1-5 gives the full variable domain: DAMVIQNPRYQVTQFGKPVTLSCSQTLNHNVMYWYQQKSSQAPKLLFHYYDKDFNNEADTPDNFQSRRPNTSFCFLDIRSPGLGDTAMYLCATMPGAGSNQPQHFGDGTRLSIL.

The CDR3 region has the DNA TGTGCCAGCAGGCCAACAGGGGACTACGAGCAGTACTTC. Translation: CASRPTGDYEQYF. The gene calls are TRBV12-3 or TRBV12-4 and TRBJ2-7, with TRBD1 identical over 7 bases. This CDR3 contains 13 residues. Germline trimming cut 6 bases from V and 3 bases from J; bases unmatched to any gene: 5.

As regards this clone: Other nucleotide sequences in the sample specify the same CDR3. V and J are TRBV18 and TRBJ1-2; 8 nucleotides line up with TRBD1. The V gene's germline CDR1 is KGHSH and CDR2 LQKENI. Germline trimming cut 3 bases from V and 8 bases from J; bases unmatched to any gene: 2. This CDR3 region has 12 residues. The CDR3 DNA follows: TGTGCCAGCTCACCCGGACAGGGAGGCTACACCTTC. Its protein product is CASSPGQGGYTF.

This rearrangement joins TRBV7-9 to TRBJ1-2; D call uncertain. Germline V gives CDR1 SEHNR, CDR2 FQNEAQ (reference sequence). CDR3 size: 13 residues. The V gene lost 1 base and the J gene lost 5 bases, with 8 bases spanning the gap. CDR3 sequence reads: CASSLGGSYGYTF. In DNA, the CDR3 is TGTGCCAGCAGCTTAGGCGGCAGTTATGGCTACACCTTC.

This chain links TRBV19 with TRBJ1-5; 9 bases are shared with TRBD1. J was trimmed by 5 bases and V by 10 bases; bases with no gene match: 15. The germline V gene encodes CDR1 LNHDA and CDR2 SQIVND (reference sequence). The CDR3 has 16 amino acids. The CDR3 nucleotides read TGTGCCACCACGCCCGGGCGGGACAGGGTCTATCAGCCCCAGCATTTT. Its translation: CATTPGRDRVYQPQHF.

This clone was seen only a few times. The chain has TRBV5-5 and TRBJ2-3; 8 bases line up with TRBD2. The CDR3 is made up of 15 amino acids. The germline gives CDR1 SGHKS, CDR2 YYEKEE (reference sequence). The J segment lost 2 bases and the V segment lost 4 bases, leaving 6 bases of the junction unmatched. The CDR3 is CASSGSGGFTDTQYF. CDR3 DNA sequence: TGTGCCAGCAGCGGGAGCGGGGGTTTCACAGATACGCAGTATTTT.